This TCR beta chain was found in a study of pediatric ulcerative colitis. Study-wide results and caveats: Clonal expansions reduced rectal repertoire diversity in acute severe colitis.

This CDR3 region has 11 residues. For this clone: Its specificity is unknown.

Profiled with immunoSEQ multiplex PCR; TCRdb holds only in-frame clones, not every one. This table has around 65,000 clones, around 80% appearing once. Ulcerative colitis patients received no immunosuppressive medication before the diagnostic colonoscopy. V usage is TRBV12-1 and J usage is TRBJ1-1. TRBV12-1 is given as a pseudogene. The receptor comes from a boy younger than 18 with moderate ulcerative colitis. Sequenced input: blood. The CDR3 sequence is CASSQNAGAFF. The CDR3 region has the DNA TGTGCCAGCAGTCAAAACGCCGGGGCTTTCTTT.